What follows is one T cell receptor (beta chain) and its context. Its antigen is unidentified. The CDR3 is 15 amino acids. The ends were cut back, 3 bases at V and 4 bases at J, with 18 bases in the middle. The germline V gene encodes CDR1 DFQATT and CDR2 SNEGSKA (reference sequence). The data derive from a study of T cell responses to AZD1222 COVID-19 vaccine. Study-level results: Compared with day 0, the breadth and depth of the Spike-specific TCR repertoire rose significantly after two doses of AZD1222. Possibly, clonal diversity was underestimated; donors were largely white British and included more females. Sampling that yielded the repertoires occurred only after the peak T cell response.

Some clones are missing from TCRdb's copy, which holds only in-frame ones; the method was immunoSEQ multiplex PCR. This table holds under 150,000 clones, 85% to 90% found once. V and J are TRBV20-1 and TRBJ2-5; TRBD1 is a possible D gene (7 bases). The source was peripheral blood, collected on day 0 of AZD1222 vaccination. This TCR was recovered from an adult in good health. This CDR3 is CSASGQAGGRETQYF. As DNA, the CDR3 is TGCAGTGCTAGTGGTCAGGCAGGGGGGAGAGAGACCCAGTACTTC.